The sequence of this T cell receptor beta chain was determined in a study of blood T cell repertoires in COVID-19. Study in general: Sites in the United States, Italy and Spain provided acute and convalescent COVID-19 samples. Nucleic acid was either cDNA or gDNA, and it came from T cells, B-cell-depleted T cells, or PBMCs.

In the original workflow: Nucleated cell number was recorded as an estimate derived from reference gene primer amplification. The data were produced by immunoSEQ multiplex PCR, yet TCRdb's version contains in-frame clones alone and is incomplete. Clone size and V and J calls were adopted from that table, with D and trimming inferred from the DNA. The repertoire holds more than 60,000 clones, with about 86% as singletons. Sequencing was performed on peripheral blood. The sequence was obtained from a man in his forties or fifties with active COVID-19.

This CDR3 reads CASSLSLPAGGPYEQYF. DNA of the CDR3: TGTGCCAGCAGTTTATCGCTCCCAGCGGGGGGCCCCTACGAGCAGTACTTC. V and J are TRBV27 and TRBJ2-7; 9 positions match TRBD2. This CDR3 has 17 residues. V dropped 0 bases and J dropped 2; count of bases not matched to a gene: 8. CDR1 and CDR2 (germline): MNHEY, SMNVEV (reference sequence).